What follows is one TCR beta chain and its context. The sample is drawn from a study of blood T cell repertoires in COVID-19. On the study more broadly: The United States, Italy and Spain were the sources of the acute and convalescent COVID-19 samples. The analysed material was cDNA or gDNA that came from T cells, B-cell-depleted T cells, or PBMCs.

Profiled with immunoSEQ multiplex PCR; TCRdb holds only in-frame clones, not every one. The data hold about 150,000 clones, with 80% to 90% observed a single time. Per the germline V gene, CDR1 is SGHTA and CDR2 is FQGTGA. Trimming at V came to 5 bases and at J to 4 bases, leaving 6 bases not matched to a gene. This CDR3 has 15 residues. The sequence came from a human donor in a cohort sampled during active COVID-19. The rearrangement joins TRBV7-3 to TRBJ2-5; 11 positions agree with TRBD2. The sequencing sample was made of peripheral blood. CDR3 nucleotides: TGTGCCAGCAGCCCCCAGCTAGCGGGGGGAGAGACCCAGTACTTC. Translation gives CASSPQLAGGETQYF.